This T cell receptor (beta chain) was captured in a study of beta chain features in type 1 diabetes. Study in general: Age, gender and cell yields were alike across patients and healthy donors. All of the samples together had around 110,000,000 sorted cells examined.

The CDR3 has 14 residues. Germline loops: CDR1 MNHNS, CDR2 SASEGT. V lost 7 bases and J lost 4, with 17 bases in between. Of the isolated RNA, all was reverse transcribed, and so the sequenced material was expressed TCRB transcripts. An average of about 3.5 million reads was obtained for naive, central memory and regulatory T cell samples. The method was immunoSEQ multiplex PCR; TCRdb's version includes in-frame clones alone and lacks a portion of them. The data show 900,000 or so clones, with roughly a sixth seen just once and roughly 0.025% held by the top ten. The specimen sequenced was naive CD4+ T cells from blood. The clonotype comes from a woman between 18 and 30 years old in good health. V is TRBV6-1 and J is TRBJ2-7; possibly TRBD2 for D (6 bases). CDR3 bases: TGTGCCAGCATGATACCGGGACTGAGTTACGAGCAGTACTTC. Protein sequence: CASMIPGLSYEQYF.